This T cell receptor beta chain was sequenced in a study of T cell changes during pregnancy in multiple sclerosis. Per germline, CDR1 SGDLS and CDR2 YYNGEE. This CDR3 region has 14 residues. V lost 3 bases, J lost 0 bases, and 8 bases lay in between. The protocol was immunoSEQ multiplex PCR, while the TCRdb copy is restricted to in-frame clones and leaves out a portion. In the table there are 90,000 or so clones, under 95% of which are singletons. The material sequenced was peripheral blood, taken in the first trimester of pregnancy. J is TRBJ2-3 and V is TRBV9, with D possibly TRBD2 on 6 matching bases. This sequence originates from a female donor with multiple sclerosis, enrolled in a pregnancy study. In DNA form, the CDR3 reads TGTGCCAGCAGCGACCGGGGGAGCACAGATACGCAGTATTTT. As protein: CASSDRGSTDTQYF.